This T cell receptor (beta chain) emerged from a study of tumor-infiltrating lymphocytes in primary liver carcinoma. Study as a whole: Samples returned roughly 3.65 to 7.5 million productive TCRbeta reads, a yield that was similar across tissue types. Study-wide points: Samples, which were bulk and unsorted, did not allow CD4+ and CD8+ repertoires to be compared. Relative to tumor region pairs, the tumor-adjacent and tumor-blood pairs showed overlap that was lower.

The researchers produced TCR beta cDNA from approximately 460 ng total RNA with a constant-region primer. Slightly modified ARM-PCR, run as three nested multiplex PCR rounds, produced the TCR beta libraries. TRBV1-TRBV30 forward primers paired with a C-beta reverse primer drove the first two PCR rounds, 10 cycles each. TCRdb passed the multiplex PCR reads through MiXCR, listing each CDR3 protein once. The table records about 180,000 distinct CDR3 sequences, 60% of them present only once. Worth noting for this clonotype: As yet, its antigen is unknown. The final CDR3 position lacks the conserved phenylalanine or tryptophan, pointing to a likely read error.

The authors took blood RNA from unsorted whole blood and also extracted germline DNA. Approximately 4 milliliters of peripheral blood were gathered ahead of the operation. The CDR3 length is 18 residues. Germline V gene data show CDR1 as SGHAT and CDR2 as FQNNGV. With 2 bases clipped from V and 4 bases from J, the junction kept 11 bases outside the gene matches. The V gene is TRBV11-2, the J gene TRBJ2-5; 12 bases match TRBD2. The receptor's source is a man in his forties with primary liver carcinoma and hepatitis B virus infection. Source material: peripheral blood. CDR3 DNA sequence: TGTGCCAGCAGCTTAAGGACTAGCGGGATGGACTGGGGAGAGACCCAGTACCTC. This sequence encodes CASSLRTSGMDWGETQYL.